This TCR beta chain comes out of a study of blood T cell repertoires in COVID-19. Study context: The study drew acute and convalescent COVID-19 samples from the United States, Italy and Spain.

Per the germline V gene, CDR1 is LNHNV and CDR2 is YYDKDF (reference sequence). V was clipped by 5 bases and J by 7 bases, with 15 bases between them. The CDR3 is made up of 14 amino acids. Data came from immunoSEQ multiplex PCR; TCRdb stores just in-frame clones and leaves some out. In the table there are approximately 190,000 clones, approximately 90% of which are singletons. This rearrangement joins TRBV15 to TRBJ2-1, with D possibly TRBD2 on 6 matching bases. The sequenced sample was peripheral blood. The clonotype originates from a man at least 80 years old with acute or convalescent COVID-19. The CDR3, as DNA: TGTGCCACCAGCGGGGGAGGAGATGAGAATGAGCAGTTCTTC. Amino acids: CATSGGGDENEQFF.